This T cell receptor beta chain was profiled in a study of shared clonotypes between healthy human individuals. Germline CDR1 reads SGHNT; CDR2 reads YENEEA. V lost 6 bases and J 3 bases, leaving 5 bases between the germline ends. This CDR3 is built from 12 residues. Sequencing used immunoSEQ multiplex PCR; TCRdb keeps in-frame clones, though not all of them. This sample has approximately 2,200,000 clones; about 92% occur once, and the top ten carry about 1.5%. The naive CD8 subset, CD45RO-negative cells positively selected for CCR7, excluded terminally differentiated effector memory CD45RA+ cells. This chain connects TRBV11-3 to TRBJ2-2, with D perhaps matching TRBD1 (5 bases). The source is a man younger than 30 in good health. Some clones in this sample may be carry-over from other donors' samples. The source material was naive CD8+ T cells from PBMCs. CDR3 residues: CASRGDTGELFF. DNA for the CDR3: TGTGCCAGCAGAGGGGACACCGGGGAGCTGTTTTTT.